This TCR beta chain was obtained from a study of early T cells in non-severe SARS-CoV-2 infection. About the research overall: Sequencing of bulk RNA from unsorted whole blood was done, without chain pairing. Study outcomes and limitations: A preference for anti-spike CD8 responses marked VDJdb matching, which missed private and CD4 specificities.

Researchers attached unique molecular identifiers to individual cDNA molecules. TCRdb re-called the 5' RACE reads with MiXCR, one entry per CDR3 protein. The sample has 65,000 to 75,000 distinct CDR3 sequences; around a tenth are singletons. The CDR3 loop spans 13 amino acids. V lost 3 bases to trimming and J lost 7 bases, with 13 bases between them. CDR1 and CDR2 (germline): MRHNA, SNTAGT. This clonotype has more than one count but fewer than ten. Its specificity is not known. The rearrangement joins TRBV6-4 to TRBJ2-7; D gene unclear. The receptor was isolated from an adult who was a healthcare worker with PCR-confirmed SARS-CoV-2 infection or an uninfected control (not recorded which). The sample taken for sequencing was whole blood. The CDR3 sequence: CASSERWGDEQYF. Here the CDR3 DNA reads TGTGCCAGCAGTGAGAGGTGGGGTGATGAGCAGTACTTC.